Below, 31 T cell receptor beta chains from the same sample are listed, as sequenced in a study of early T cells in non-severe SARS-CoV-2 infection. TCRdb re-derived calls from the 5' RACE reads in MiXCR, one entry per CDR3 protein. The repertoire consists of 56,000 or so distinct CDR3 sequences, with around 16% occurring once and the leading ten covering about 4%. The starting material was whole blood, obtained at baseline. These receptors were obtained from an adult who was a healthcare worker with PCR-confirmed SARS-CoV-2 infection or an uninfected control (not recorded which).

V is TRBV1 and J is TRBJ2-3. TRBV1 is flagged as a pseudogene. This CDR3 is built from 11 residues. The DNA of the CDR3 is TGCACCAGCAGCCAGTCAGATACGCAGTATTTT. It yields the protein CTSSQSDTQYF.

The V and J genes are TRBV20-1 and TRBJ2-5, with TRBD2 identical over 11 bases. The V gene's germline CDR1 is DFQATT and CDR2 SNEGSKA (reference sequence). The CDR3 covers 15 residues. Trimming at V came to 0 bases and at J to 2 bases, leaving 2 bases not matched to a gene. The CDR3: CSARDASGGQETQYF. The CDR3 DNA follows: TGCAGTGCTAGAGATGCTAGCGGGGGGCAAGAGACCCAGTACTTC.

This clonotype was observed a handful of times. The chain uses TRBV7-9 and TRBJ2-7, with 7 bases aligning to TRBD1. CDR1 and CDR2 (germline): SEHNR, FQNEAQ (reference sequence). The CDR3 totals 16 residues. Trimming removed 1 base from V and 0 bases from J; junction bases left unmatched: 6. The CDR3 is CASSLVATGTSYEQYF. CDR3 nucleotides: TGTGCCAGCAGCTTAGTGGCGACAGGGACCTCCTACGAGCAGTACTTC. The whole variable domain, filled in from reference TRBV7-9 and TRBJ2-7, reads DTGVSQNPRHKITKRGQNVTFRCDPISEHNRLYWYRQTLGQGPEFLTYFQNEAQLEKSRLLSDRFSAERPKGSFSTLEIQRTEQGDSAMYLCASSLVATGTSYEQYFGPGTRLTVT.

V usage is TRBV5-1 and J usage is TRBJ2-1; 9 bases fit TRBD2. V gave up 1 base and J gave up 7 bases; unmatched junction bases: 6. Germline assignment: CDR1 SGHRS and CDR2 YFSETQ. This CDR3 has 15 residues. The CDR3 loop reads CASSLRGGASNEQFF. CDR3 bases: TGCGCCAGCAGCTTGCGCGGGGGGGCTAGTAATGAGCAGTTCTTC.

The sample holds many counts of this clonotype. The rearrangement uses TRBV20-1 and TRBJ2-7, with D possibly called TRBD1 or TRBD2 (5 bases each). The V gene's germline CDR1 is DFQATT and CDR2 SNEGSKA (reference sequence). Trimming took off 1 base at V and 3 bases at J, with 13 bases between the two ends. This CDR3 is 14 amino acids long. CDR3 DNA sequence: TGCAGTGCTAGAGGGGGGTCAGGGCACTACGAGCAGTACTTC. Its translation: CSARGGSGHYEQYF.

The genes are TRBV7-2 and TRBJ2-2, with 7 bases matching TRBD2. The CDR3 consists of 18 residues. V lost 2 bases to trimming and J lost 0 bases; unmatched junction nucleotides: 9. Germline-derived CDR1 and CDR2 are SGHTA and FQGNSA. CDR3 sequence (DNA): TGTGCCAGCAGCTTAAAGGGAACGGGGGGTGCGAACACCGGGGAGCTGTTTTTT. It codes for CASSLKGTGGANTGELFF.

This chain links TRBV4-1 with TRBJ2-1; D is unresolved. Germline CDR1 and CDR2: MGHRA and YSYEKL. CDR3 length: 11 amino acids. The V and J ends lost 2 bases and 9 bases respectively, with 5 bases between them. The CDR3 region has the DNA TGCGCCAGCAGCCAACGAACTGAGCAGTTCTTC. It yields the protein CASSQRTEQFF.

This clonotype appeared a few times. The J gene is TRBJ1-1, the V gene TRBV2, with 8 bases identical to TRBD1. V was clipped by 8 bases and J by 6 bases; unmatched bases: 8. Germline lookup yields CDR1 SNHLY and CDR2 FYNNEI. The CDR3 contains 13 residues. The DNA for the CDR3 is TGTGCCAGCTATCGGGACAGGACCTCTGAAGCTTTCTTT. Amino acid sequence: CASYRDRTSEAFF.

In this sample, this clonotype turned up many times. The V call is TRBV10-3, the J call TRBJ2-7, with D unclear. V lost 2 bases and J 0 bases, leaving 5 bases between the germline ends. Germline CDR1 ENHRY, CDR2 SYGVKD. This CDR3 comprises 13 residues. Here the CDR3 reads CAISEDASYEQYF. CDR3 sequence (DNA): TGTGCCATCAGTGAGGATGCCTCCTACGAGCAGTACTTC.

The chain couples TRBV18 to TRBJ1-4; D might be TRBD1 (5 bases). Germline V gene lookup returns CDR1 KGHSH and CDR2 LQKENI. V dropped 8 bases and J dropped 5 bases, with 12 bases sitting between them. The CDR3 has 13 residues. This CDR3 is CASARGNNEKLFF. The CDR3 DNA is TGTGCCAGCGCAAGGGGTAACAATGAAAAACTGTTTTTT.

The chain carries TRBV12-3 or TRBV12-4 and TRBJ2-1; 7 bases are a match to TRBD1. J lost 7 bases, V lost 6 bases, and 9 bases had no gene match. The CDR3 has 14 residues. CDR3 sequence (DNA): TGTGCCAGCAGCTCCGGGACAGCCAAAAATGAGCAGTTCTTC. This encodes CASSSGTAKNEQFF.

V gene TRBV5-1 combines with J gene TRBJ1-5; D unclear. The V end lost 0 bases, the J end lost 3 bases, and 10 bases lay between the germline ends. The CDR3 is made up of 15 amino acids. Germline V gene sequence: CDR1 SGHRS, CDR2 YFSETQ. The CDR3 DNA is TGCGCCAGCAGCTTGGACGGGCAGTCCAATCAGCCCCAGCATTTT. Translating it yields CASSLDGQSNQPQHF.

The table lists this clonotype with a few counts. DNA of the CDR3: TGCGCCAGCAGACAGGAGGCTCCTAATGAAAAACTGTTTTTT. Translation gives CASRQEAPNEKLFF. The genes are TRBV4-1 and TRBJ1-4, with D tentatively TRBD1 (5 bases). The CDR3 loop spans 14 amino acids. CDR1 MGHRA and CDR2 YSYEKL come from the germline V gene. Trimming pared 6 bases from V and 3 bases from J, leaving 11 bases between.

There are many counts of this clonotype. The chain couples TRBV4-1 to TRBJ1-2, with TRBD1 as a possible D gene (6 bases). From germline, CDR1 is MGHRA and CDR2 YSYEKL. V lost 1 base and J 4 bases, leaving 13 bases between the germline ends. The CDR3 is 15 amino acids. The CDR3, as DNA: TGCGCCAGCAGCCAAGGCCCAACAGGGTTCTATGGCTACACCTTC. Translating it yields CASSQGPTGFYGYTF.

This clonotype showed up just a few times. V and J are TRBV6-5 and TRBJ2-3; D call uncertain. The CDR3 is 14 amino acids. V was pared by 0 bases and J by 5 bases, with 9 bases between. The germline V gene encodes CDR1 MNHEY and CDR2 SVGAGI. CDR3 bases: TGTGCCAGCAGTTACTCGACCCAGCGAGATACGCAGTATTTT. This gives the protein CASSYSTQRDTQYF.

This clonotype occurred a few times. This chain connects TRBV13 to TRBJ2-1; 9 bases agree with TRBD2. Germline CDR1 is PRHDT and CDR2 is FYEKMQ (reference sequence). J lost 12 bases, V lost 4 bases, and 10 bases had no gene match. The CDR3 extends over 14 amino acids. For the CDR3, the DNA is TGTGCCAGCAGCTCGCGGGGGGGCATTACCCGGCAGTTCTTC. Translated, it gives CASSSRGGITRQFF.

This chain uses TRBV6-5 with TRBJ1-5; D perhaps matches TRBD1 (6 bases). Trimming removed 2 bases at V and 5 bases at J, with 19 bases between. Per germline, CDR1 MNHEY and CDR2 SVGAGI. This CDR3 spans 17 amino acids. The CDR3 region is CASSYEAPGASHQPQHF. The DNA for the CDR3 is TGTGCCAGCAGTTACGAGGCCCCAGGGGCGTCTCATCAGCCCCAGCATTTT.

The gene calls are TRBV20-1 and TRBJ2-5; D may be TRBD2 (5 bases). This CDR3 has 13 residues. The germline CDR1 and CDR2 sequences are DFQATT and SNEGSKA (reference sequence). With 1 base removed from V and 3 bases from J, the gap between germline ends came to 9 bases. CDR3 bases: TGCAGTGCTAGAGGGGAGAGGAAAGAGACCCAGTACTTC. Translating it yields CSARGERKETQYF.

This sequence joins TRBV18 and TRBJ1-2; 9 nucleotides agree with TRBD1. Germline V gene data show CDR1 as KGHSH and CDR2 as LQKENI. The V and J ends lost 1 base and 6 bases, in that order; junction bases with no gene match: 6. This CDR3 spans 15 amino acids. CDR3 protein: CASSPLTGGINGYTF. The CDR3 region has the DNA TGTGCCAGCTCACCACTTACAGGGGGCATCAATGGCTACACCTTC. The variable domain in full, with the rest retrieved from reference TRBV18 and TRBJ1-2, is NAGVMQNPRHLVRRRGQEARLRCSPMKGHSHVYWYRQLPEEGLKFMVYLQKENIIDESGMPKERFSAEFPKEGPSILRIQQVVRGDSAAYFCASSPLTGGINGYTFGSGTRLTVV.

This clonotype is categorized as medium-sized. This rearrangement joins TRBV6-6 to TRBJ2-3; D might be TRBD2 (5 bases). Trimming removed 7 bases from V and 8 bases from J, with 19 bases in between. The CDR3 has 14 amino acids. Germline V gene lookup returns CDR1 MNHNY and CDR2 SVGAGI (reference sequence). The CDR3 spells CASTKSEVEGTQYF. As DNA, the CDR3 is TGTGCCAGCACCAAAAGCGAAGTTGAGGGTACGCAGTATTTT.

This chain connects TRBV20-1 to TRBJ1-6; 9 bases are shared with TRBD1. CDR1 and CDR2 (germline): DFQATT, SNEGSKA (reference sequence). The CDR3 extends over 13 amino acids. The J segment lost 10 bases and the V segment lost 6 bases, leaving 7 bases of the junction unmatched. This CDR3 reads CSARTGVESPLHF. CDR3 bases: TGCAGTGCAAGGACAGGGGTGGAATCACCCCTCCACTTT.

CDR3 loop: CASSLAGAHTQYF. The CDR3 nucleotides are TGTGCCAGCAGTTTAGCGGGAGCACATACGCAGTATTTT. V usage is TRBV28 and J usage is TRBJ2-3; 7 bases line up with TRBD2. Per the germline V gene, CDR1 is MDHEN and CDR2 is SYDVKM. The CDR3 is 13 residues long. The junction had 3 bases not matched to a gene; V was cut back by 2 bases and J by 7 bases.

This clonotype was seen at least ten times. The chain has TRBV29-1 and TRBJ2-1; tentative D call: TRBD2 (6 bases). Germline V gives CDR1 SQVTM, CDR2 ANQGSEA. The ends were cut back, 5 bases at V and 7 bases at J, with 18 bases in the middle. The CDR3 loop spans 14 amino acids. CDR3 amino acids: CSVRLAPTSNEQFF. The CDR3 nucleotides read TGCAGCGTTCGCCTAGCCCCGACTAGTAATGAGCAGTTCTTC.

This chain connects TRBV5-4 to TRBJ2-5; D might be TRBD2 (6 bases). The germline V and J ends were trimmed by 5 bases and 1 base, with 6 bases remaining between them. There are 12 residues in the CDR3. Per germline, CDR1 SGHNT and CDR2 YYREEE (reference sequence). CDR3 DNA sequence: TGTGCCAGCAGAGCGGGCCAAGAGACCCAGTACTTC. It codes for CASRAGQETQYF.

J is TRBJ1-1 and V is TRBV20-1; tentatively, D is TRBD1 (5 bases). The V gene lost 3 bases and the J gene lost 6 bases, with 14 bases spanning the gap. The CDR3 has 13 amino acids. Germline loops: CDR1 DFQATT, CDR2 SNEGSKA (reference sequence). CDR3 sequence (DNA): TGCAGTGCTAGTCAGGGTATCGTCTCTGAAGCTTTCTTT. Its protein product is CSASQGIVSEAFF.

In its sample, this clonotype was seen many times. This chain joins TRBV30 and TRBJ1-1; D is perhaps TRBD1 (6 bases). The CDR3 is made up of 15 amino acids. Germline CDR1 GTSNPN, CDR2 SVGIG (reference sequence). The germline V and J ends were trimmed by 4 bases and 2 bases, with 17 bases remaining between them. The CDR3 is CAWTKITGTNTEAFF. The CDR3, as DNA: TGTGCCTGGACGAAAATAACAGGGACCAACACTGAAGCTTTCTTT.

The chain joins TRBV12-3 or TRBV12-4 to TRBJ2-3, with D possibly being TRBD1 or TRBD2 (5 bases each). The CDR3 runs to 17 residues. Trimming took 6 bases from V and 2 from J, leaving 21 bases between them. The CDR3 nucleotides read TGTGCCAGCAGCAGTGAGAGGGGTGTGCATACCACAGATACGCAGTATTTT. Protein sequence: CASSSERGVHTTDTQYF.

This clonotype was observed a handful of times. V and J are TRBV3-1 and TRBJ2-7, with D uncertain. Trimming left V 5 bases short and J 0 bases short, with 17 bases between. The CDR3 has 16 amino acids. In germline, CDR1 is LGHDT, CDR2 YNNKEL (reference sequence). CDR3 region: CASSLSSPLSSYEQYF. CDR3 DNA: TGTGCCAGCAGCTTGAGCTCACCGTTAAGCTCCTACGAGCAGTACTTC.

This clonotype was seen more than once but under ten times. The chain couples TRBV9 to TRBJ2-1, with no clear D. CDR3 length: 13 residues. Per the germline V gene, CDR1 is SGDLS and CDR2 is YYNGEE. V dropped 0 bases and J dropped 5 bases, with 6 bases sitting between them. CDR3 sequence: CASSVGGNNEQFF. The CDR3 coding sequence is TGTGCCAGCAGCGTAGGGGGTAACAATGAGCAGTTCTTC.

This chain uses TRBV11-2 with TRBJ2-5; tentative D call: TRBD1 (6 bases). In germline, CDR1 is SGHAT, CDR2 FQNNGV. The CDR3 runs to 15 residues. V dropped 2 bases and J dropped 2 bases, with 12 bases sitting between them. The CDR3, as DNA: TGTGCCAGCAGCTTAACCCCGCAGGGGCAAGAGACCCAGTACTTC. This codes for CASSLTPQGQETQYF.

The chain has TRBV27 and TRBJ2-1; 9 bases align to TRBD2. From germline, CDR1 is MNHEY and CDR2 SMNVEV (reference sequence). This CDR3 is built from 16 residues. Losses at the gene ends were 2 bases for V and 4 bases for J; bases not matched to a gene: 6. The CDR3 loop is CASSLGAGGLYNEQFF. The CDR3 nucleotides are TGTGCCAGCAGTTTAGGGGCGGGGGGGTTATACAATGAGCAGTTCTTC.